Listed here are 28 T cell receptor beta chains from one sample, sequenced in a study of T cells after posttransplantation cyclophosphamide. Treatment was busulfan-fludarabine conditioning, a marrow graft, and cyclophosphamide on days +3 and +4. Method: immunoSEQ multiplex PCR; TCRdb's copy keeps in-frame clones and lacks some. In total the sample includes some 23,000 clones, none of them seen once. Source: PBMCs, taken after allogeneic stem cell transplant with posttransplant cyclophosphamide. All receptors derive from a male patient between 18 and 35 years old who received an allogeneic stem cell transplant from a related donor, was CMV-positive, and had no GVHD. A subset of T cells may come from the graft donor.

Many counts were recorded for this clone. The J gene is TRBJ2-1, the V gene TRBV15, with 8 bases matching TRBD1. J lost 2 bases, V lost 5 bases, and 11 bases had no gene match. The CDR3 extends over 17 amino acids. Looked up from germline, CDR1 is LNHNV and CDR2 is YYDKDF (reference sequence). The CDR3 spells CATSGSKAGGAYNEQFF. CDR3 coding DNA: TGTGCCACCAGCGGGTCAAAGGCAGGGGGCGCCTACAATGAGCAGTTCTTC. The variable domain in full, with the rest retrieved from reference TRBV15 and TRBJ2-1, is DAMVIQNPRYQVTQFGKPVTLSCSQTLNHNVMYWYQQKSSQAPKLLFHYYDKDFNNEADTPDNFQSRRPNTSFCFLDIRSPGLGDTAMYLCATSGSKAGGAYNEQFFGPGTRLTVL.

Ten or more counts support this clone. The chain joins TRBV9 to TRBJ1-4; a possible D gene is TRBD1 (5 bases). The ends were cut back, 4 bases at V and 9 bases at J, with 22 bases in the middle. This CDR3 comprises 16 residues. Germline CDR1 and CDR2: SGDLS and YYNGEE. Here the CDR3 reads CASSPDGAHWTKKLFF. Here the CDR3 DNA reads TGTGCCAGCAGCCCCGATGGGGCACACTGGACTAAAAAACTGTTTTTT.

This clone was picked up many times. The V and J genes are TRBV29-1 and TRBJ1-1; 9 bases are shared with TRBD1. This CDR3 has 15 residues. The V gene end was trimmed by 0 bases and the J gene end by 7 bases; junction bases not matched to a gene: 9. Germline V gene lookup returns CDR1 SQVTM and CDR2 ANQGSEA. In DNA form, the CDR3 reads TGCAGCGTTGAAGACCTCGGGACAGGGCACTTTGAAGCTTTCTTT. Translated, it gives CSVEDLGTGHFEAFF. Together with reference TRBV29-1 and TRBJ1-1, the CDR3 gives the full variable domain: SAVISQKPSRDICQRGTSLTIQCQVDSQVTMMFWYRQQPGQSLTLIATANQGSEATYESGFVIDKFPISRPNLTFSTLTVSNMSPEDSSIYLCSVEDLGTGHFEAFFGQGTRLTVV.

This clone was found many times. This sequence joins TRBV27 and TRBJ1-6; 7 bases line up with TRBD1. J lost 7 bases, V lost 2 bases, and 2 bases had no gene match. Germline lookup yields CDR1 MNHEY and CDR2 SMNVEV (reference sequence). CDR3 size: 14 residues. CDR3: CASSLTGVNSPLHF. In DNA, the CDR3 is TGTGCCAGCAGTTTAACAGGGGTGAATTCACCCCTCCACTTT.

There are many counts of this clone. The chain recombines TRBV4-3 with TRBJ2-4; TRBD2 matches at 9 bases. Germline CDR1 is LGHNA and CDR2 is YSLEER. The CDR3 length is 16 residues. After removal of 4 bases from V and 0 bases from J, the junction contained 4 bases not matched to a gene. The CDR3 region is CASSLERGVAKNIQYF. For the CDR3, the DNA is TGCGCCAGCAGCCTCGAGCGGGGGGTAGCCAAAAACATTCAGTACTTC.

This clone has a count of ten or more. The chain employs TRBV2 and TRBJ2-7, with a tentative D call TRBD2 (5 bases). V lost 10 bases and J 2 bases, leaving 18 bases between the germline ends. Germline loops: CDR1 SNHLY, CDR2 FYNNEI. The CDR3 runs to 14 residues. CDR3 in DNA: TGTGCCACCCGGGCTGGGAGAGTGACCTACGAGCAGTACTTC. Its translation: CATRAGRVTYEQYF.

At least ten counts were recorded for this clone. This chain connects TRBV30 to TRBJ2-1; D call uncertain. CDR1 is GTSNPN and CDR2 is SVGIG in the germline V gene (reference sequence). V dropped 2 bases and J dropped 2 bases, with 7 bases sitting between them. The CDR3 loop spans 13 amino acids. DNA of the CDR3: TGTGCCTGGAGTTTGGCGGCCTACAATGAGCAGTTCTTC. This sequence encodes CAWSLAAYNEQFF.

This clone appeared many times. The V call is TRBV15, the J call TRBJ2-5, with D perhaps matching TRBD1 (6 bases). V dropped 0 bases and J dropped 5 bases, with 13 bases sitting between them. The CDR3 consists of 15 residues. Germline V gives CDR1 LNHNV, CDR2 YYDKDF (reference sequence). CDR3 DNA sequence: TGTGCCACCAGCAGAGAACCTTTGGGGGCGGAGACCCAGTACTTC. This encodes CATSREPLGAETQYF.

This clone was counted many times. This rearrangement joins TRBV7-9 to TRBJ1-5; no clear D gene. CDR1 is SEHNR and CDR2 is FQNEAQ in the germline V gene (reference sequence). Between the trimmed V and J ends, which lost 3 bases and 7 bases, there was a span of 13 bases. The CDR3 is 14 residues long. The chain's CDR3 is CASSFSGSAQPQHF. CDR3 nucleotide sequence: TGTGCCAGCAGCTTTTCAGGATCCGCGCAGCCCCAGCATTTT.

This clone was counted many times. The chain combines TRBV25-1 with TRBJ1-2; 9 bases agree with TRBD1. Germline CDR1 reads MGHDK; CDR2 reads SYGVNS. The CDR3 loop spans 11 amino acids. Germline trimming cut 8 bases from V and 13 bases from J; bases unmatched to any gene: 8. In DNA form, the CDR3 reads TGTGCCAGCGGATCCGGGACAGGGTCCACCTTC. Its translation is CASGSGTGSTF.

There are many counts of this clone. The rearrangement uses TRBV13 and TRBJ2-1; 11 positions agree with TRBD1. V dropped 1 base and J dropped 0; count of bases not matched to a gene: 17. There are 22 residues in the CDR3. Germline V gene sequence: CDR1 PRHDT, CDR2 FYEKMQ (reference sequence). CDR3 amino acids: CASSLAPPSDRGPPSSYNEQFF. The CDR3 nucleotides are TGTGCCAGCAGCTTAGCCCCACCCTCGGACAGGGGGCCCCCGAGCTCCTACAATGAGCAGTTCTTC.

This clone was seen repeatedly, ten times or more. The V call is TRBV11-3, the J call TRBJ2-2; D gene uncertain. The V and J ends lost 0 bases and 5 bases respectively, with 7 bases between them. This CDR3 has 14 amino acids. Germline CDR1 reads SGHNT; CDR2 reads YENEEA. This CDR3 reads CASSLDRRTGELFF. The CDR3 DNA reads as TGTGCCAGCAGCTTAGATCGTCGGACCGGGGAGCTGTTTTTT.

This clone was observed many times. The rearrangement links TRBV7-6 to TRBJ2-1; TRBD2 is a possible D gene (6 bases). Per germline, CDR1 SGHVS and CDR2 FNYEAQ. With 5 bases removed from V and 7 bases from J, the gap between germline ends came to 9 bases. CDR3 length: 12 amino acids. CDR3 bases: TGTGCCAGCAGCGGGGGGAGTAATGAGCAGTTCTTC. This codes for CASSGGSNEQFF.

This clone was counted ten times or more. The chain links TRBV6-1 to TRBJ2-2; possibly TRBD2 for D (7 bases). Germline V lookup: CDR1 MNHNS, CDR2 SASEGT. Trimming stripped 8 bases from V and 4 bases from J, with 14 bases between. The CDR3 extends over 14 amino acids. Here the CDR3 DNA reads TGTGCCAGCCCCGGGGGGCGTCTCACCGGGGAGCTGTTTTTT. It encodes CASPGGRLTGELFF.

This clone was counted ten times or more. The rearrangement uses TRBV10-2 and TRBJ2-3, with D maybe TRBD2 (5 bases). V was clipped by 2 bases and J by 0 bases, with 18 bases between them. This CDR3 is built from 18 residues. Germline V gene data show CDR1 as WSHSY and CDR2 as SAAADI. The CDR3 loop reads CASSEPPLMRTSTDTQYF. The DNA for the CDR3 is TGCGCCAGCAGTGAGCCGCCCTTGATGCGGACTAGCACAGATACGCAGTATTTT.

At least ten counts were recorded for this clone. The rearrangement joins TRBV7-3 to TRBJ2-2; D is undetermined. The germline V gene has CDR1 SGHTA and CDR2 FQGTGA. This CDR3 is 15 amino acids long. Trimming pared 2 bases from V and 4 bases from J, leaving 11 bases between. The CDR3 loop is CASSLGFGFTGELFF. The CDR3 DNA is TGTGCCAGCAGCTTAGGGTTCGGGTTCACCGGGGAGCTGTTTTTT.

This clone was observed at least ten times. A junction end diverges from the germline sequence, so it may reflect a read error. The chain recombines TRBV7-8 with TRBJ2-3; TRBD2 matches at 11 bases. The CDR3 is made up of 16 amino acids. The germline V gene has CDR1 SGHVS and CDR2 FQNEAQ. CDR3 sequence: CASSKALAGGTDTQYF. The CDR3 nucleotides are TGTGCCAGCAGCAAAGCCCTAGCGGGGGGCACCGATACGCAGTATTTT.

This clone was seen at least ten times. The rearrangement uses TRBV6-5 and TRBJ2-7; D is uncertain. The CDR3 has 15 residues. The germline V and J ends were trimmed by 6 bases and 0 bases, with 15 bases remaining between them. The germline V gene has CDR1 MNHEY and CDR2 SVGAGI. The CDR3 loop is CASSPEAATSYEQYF. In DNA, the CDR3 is TGTGCCAGCAGCCCCGAGGCGGCGACCTCCTACGAGCAGTACTTC.

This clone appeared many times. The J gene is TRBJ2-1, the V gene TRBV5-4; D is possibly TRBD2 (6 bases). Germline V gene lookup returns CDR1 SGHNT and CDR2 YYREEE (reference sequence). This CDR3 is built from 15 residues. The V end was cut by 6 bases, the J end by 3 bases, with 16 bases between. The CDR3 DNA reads TGTGCCAGCAAGCGGGCACCCCCGAACTACAATGAGCAGTTCTTC. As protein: CASKRAPPNYNEQFF.

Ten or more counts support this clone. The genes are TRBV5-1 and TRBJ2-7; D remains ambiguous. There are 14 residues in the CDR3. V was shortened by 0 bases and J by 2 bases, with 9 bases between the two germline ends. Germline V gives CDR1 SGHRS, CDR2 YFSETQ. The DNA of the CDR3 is TGCGCCAGCAGCTTGGCCTCAGGCGCCTACGAGCAGTACTTC. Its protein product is CASSLASGAYEQYF.

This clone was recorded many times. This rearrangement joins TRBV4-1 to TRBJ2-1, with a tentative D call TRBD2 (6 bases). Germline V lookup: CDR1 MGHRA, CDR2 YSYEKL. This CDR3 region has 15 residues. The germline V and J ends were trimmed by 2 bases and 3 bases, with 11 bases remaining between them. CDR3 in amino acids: CASSQLRLVYNEQFF. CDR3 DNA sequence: TGCGCCAGCAGCCAATTACGACTAGTCTACAATGAGCAGTTCTTC.

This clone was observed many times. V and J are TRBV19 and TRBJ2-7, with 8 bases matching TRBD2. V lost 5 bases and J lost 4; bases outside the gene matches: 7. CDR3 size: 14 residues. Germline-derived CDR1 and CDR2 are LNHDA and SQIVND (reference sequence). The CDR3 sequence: CASSPRAGAYEQYF. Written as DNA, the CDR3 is TGTGCCAGTAGTCCCCGAGCGGGAGCGTACGAGCAGTACTTC.

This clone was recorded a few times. The CDR3 DNA sequence: TGTGCCAGCAGCTTAGAGGCTAGCGGGCGTTACTACGAGCAGTACTTC. Translating it yields CASSLEASGRYYEQYF. The genes are TRBV11-1 and TRBJ2-5, with 8 bases that match TRBD2. The DNA end favors TRBJ2-7, so the J call may be wrong. CDR1 and CDR2 (germline): SGHAT, FQDESV (reference sequence). CDR3 length equals 16 residues.

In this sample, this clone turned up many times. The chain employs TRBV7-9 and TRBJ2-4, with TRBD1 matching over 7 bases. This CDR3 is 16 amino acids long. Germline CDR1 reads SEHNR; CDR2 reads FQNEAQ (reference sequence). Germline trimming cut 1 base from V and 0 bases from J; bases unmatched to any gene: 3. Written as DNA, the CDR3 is TGTGCCAGCAGCTTAGGACAGGGAATAGCCAAAAACATTCAGTACTTC. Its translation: CASSLGQGIAKNIQYF.

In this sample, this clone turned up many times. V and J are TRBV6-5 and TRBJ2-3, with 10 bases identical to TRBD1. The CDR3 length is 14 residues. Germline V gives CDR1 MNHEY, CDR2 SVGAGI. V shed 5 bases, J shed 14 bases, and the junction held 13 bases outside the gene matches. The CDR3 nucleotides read TGTGCCAGCAGTCAACCGGGACAGGGGATGAGGTCGTATTTT. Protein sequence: CASSQPGQGMRSYF.

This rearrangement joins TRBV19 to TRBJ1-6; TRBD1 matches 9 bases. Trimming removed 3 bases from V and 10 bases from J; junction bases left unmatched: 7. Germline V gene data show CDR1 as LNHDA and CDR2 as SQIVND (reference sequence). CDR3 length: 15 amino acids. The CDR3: CASSMRQGDTSPLHF. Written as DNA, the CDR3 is TGTGCCAGTAGTATGCGACAGGGGGATACGTCACCCCTCCACTTT.

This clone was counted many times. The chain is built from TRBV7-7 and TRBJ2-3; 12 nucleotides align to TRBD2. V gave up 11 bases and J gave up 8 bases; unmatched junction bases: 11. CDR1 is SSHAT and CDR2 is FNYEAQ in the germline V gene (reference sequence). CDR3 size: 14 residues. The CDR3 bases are TGTGCCTCCTGGGCTAGCGGGGGGGCGATTACGCAGTATTTT. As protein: CASWASGGAITQYF.

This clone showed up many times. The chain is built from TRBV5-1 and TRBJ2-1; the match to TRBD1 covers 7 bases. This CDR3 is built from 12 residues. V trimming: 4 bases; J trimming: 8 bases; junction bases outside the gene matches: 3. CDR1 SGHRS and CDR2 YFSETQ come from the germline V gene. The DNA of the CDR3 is TGCGCCAGCAGCCAGGGGGTGCATGAGCAGTTCTTC. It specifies CASSQGVHEQFF.